The rows below give T cell receptor beta chains drawn from one sample of a study of shared clonotypes between healthy human individuals. Sequenced by immunoSEQ multiplex PCR; TCRdb stores in-frame clones only, minus some. In the table there are around 620,000 clones, roughly 95% of which are singletons. Sequenced material: naive CD8+ T cells sorted from blood. These receptors were taken from a woman younger than 45 in good health. CDR3s include the opening cysteine and the closing phenylalanine or tryptophan. Fields, in order: V gene, CDR3 length, clone size, J gene, D gene, CDR3 DNA, CDR3 protein. A D gene is named only where the DNA matches it firmly. Clone size is shown for a subset of rows, as once, few, many or a class of expanded clone.

TRBV28	17	NA	TRBJ1-3	TRBD1	TGTGCCAGCAGTCCTCCGGGACAGGGGACCGCTGGAAACACCATATATTTT	CASSPPGQGTAGNTIYF
TRBV6-5	13	few	TRBJ2-7	NA	TGTGCCAGCAGTTACGGAGAGTCCTACGAGCAGTACTTC	CASSYGESYEQYF
TRBV28	14	NA	TRBJ2-7	NA	TGTGCCACCGCCTACCGGCGCAGGGATTACGAGCAGTACTTC	CATAYRRRDYEQYF
TRBV27	15	NA	TRBJ1-6	TRBD1	TGTGCCAGCAGTTTATCTACAGGGGTGGGTTCACCCCTCCACTTT	CASSLSTGVGSPLHF
TRBV27	15	NA	TRBJ2-7	NA	TGTGCCTCGTCGGGGTGGGCAGGGGAAACCTACGAGCAGTACTTC	CASSGWAGETYEQYF
TRBV27	15	NA	TRBJ2-1	TRBD1	TGTGCCAGCAGTTCACAACCCTTGGGACAGGGTGAGCAGTTCTTC	CASSSQPLGQGEQFF
TRBV28	12	NA	TRBJ1-4	NA	TGTGCCAGCACCATGGACAATGAAAAACTGTTTTTT	CASTMDNEKLFF
TRBV13	13	NA	TRBJ1-1	TRBD1	TGTGCCAGCAGCTTAACAGGGGCCACTGAAGCTTTCTTT	CASSLTGATEAFF
TRBV27	13	NA	TRBJ1-1	TRBD1	TGTGCCAGCAGTTTAACCGACAGGGCTGAAGCTTTCTTT	CASSLTDRAEAFF
TRBV6-6	13	NA	TRBJ1-5	NA	TGTGCCAGCACCTGGGAGATTAATCAGCCCCAGCATTTT	CASTWEINQPQHF
TRBV27	16	once	TRBJ2-7	NA	TGTGCCAGCAGTTTATCGTCAGATTTAAGCTCCTACGAGCAGTACTTC	CASSLSSDLSSYEQYF
TRBV28	15	NA	TRBJ1-3	NA	TGTGCCAGCAGTTTATATCCGGGGGCTGGAAACACCATATATTTT	CASSLYPGAGNTIYF
TRBV27	12	once	TRBJ1-1	NA	TGTGCCAGCAGTTTTACGGGCTCTGAAGCTTTCTTT	CASSFTGSEAFF
TRBV6-6	13	NA	TRBJ2-5	NA	TGTGCCAGCAGTTACGAGGGGAAAGAGACCCAGTACTTC	CASSYEGKETQYF
TRBV2	15	once	TRBJ2-7	NA	TGTGCCAGCAGCTTTGGCAGCGTTAGTTACTACGAGCAGTACTTC	CASSFGSVSYYEQYF
TRBV10-2	13	NA	TRBJ2-3	NA	TGCGCCAGCACGCGTACTTTCCCAGATACGCAGTATTTT	CASTRTFPDTQYF
TRBV20-1	11	NA	TRBJ2-7	NA	TGCAGTGCCGCAGGGGTTCGCGAGCAGTACTTC	CSAAGVREQYF
TRBV7-9	17	NA	TRBJ1-3	TRBD1	TGTGCCAGCAGCTCCGTGGACAGGGGGCTCTCTGGAAACACCATATATTTT	CASSSVDRGLSGNTIYF
TRBV7-7	15	NA	TRBJ2-1	NA	TGTGCCAGCAGCTTGTGGTGGGGGGCTGGCAATGAGCAGTTCTTC	CASSLWWGAGNEQFF
TRBV6-1	15	NA	TRBJ1-3	NA	TGTGCCAGCAGTGAAGCTCCGGGGGATGGAAACACCATATATTTT	CASSEAPGDGNTIYF
TRBV5-6	13	NA	TRBJ2-7	NA	TGTGCCAGCAGCTGGGCTTCGGACTACGAGCAGTACTTC	CASSWASDYEQYF
TRBV25-1	14	NA	TRBJ2-7	NA	TGTGCCAGCAGTGAAGAGTTGTTCTCCTACGAGCAGTACTTC	CASSEELFSYEQYF
TRBV5-6	14	NA	TRBJ1-1	NA	TGTGCCAGCAGCTTGGCCGGGGCGGGCACTGAAGCTTTCTTT	CASSLAGAGTEAFF
TRBV6-1	17	once	TRBJ1-2	TRBD1	TGTGCCAGCAGTGAAGTAGGGACAGAGGGGCGCAACTATGGCTACACCTTC	CASSEVGTEGRNYGYTF
TRBV6-1	13	once	TRBJ1-1	NA	TGTGCCAGCAGCCAGGGGCAGAACACTGAAGCTTTCTTT	CASSQGQNTEAFF
TRBV2	16	NA	TRBJ2-7	TRBD2	TGTGCCAGCAGTGATGCTGGACTAGCGGGGATTTACGAGCAGTACTTC	CASSDAGLAGIYEQYF
TRBV7-8	14	NA	TRBJ2-7	NA	TGTGCCAGCAGCTTTTTCGCGGGCGCCTACGAGCAGTACTTC	CASSFFAGAYEQYF
TRBV18	13	few	TRBJ1-1	NA	TGTGCCAGCTCAGTAGACGGGAACACTGAAGCTTTCTTT	CASSVDGNTEAFF
TRBV28	15	NA	TRBJ1-2	NA	TGTGCCAGCAGTACCCCTTATCAAAATCCCTATGGCTACACCTTC	CASSTPYQNPYGYTF
TRBV13	14	NA	TRBJ1-2	NA	TGTGCCAGCAGCTCCTGGACCCTTAACTATGGCTACACCTTC	CASSSWTLNYGYTF
TRBV13	13	NA	TRBJ2-7	NA	TGTGCCAGCAGCTTAGGCCCGGGGTACGAGCAGTACTTC	CASSLGPGYEQYF
TRBV14	17	NA	TRBJ2-6	NA	TGTGCCAGCAGCCAAGAAAATACAGGGCTGGAGGCCAACGTCCTGACTTTC	CASSQENTGLEANVLTF
TRBV13	16	NA	TRBJ2-1	TRBD2	TGTGCCAGCAGCCCCAGTGGAGCGGGAGGTATGAATGAGCAGTTCTTC	CASSPSGAGGMNEQFF